The text below deals with one T cell receptor beta chain. The target of this receptor is not known. Base qualities are not recorded, but no much larger clone differs from it by a single base. The data were obtained in a study of cytomegalovirus exposure and HLA in healthy donors (dated by TCRdb to 2016 to 2017). For the wider study: According to an earlier analysis of 550 to 750 of the donors, 150 million to 200 million T cells yielded some 120 million unique TCR beta sequences and about 280 Gb of sequence data. The study profiled the T cell repertoires of 550 to 700 subjects by immunosequencing and related them to cytomegalovirus serostatus. Donor age, sex, ethnicity and CMV serostatus were collected together with the repertoire data. A later genetic analysis used genome-wide SNP genotypes for about 65% of the roughly 670 donors, treating that subset as a discovery cohort. Across roughly 420 genotyped donors of the cohort, an average of approximately 240,000 unique TCR beta nucleotide sequences per donor were sequenced, and roughly 20% of those sequences were non-productive. Of the roughly 400 genotyped donors, approximately 81% were placed in the genetic ancestry cluster associated with self-reported Caucasian donors. HLA typing covered class I and class II loci at four-digit resolution. Typing coverage differed by locus: A, B, C, DRB1 and DQB1 were typed in about 629-640 donors, DQA1 in around 500, DPA1 in some 600, and DPB1 in about 450. Besides the first cohort of around 670 subjects, a separate validation cohort made up of over a hundred different subjects was used. An early release covering about 600 HLA-typed donors comprised around 300 gigabases of sequencing data and around 85 million unique TCR sequences. High-throughput TCR immunosequencing, statistical association of individual TCRs with disease status, and machine learning were combined to predict cytomegalovirus infection status. Because of strong linkage in the cohort, 5 or 6 DR-DQ haplotypes were treated as single units for association and clustering. The later analysis used no new phenotypic data to find candidate immune exposures, relying instead on TCR beta sequences and their occurrence across donors. All discovery cohort repertoires had been generated using a single sequencing platform. A later analysis re-examined previously published TCR beta repertoires from over 500 donors and added high-resolution HLA genotyping to investigate patterns of TCR occurrence. To decide whether each TCR beta V gene segment behaved as functional or pseudogenic, an earlier analysis of 587 of the donors relied on high-throughput TCR beta sequencing. The study aimed to test whether cataloging public T cell receptors could reveal signatures of past pathogen exposure. Study-wide findings and limitations: Immune exposure information for the cohort was limited to CMV serostatus. According to the authors, the approach could potentially be generalized to other disease states and immunological phenotypes. Specific HLA alleles were associated with 15,000 to 20,000 TCR beta sequences at a false discovery rate of 0.05 in a later analysis. Correlated functional status among segregating V segments might be attributable to linkage disequilibrium, but an unknown experimental factor could not be ruled out. Compared with the roughly 700-donor mean, donors in an Asian-associated ancestry cluster had fewer N-insertions in productive TCRs, according to a later genetic analysis. Because some donors lacked HLA typing at each locus, the association tests relied only on the typed subset. Because the 87-base-pair reads could not distinguish some IMGT-functional V segments, including TRBV6-2 and TRBV6-3, those segments were excluded. Strong co-occurrence of HLA alleles, especially DR and DQ, made assigning TCR associations to individual alleles difficult. The study gave a list of 150 to 200 TCR beta chains associated with cytomegalovirus. Only TCR beta chains were sequenced in this cohort, and the absence of alpha or paired-chain data limited detectable features. In vitro tests confirmed that a few of the cytomegalovirus-associated TCR beta chains recognize cytomegalovirus antigens. A further reported finding was that TCR beta sequences accurately predicted the HLA-A and HLA-B alleles for most subjects in the first cohort. A cluster of highly shared sequence variants was judged likely to be a technical artifact of the sequencing pipeline. According to a later analysis, TCR association rates differed among HLA loci, with DRB1 alleles showing the most associated TCRs and HLA-C alleles showing the fewest. A later analysis reported that several top co-occurrence clusters appeared linked to parvovirus B19, influenza, CMV and Epstein-Barr virus. Most TCR sequences were seen in very few donors, while some public TCRs were found in many individuals. Cytomegalovirus status was reported to be diagnosed by the classifier with high specificity and sensitivity in both the original and validation cohorts. Broadly in line with IMGT annotations, most TCR beta V segments showed up in productive rearrangements about 87% or about 30% of the time in an earlier analysis of 587 of the donors. Because counts were too low, under 20 rarely observed V segments, including chromosome 9 orphons, were left out of the earlier analysis of several hundred of the donors. In a later analysis, HLA-associated TCR beta chains were found to be more clonally expanded and to have lower generation probabilities than equally common non-associated chains. A later analysis found that most CMV-associated TCR beta chains appeared HLA-restricted, with HLA associations seemingly driven largely by CMV exposure. An association between a missense DCLRE1C variant and V-gene and J-gene trimming of TCR beta chains was found in a later genetic analysis and replicated in an independent cohort. Roughly uniform sequencing depth across donors was assumed in presence/absence analyses, although this assumption may not hold.

In total, roughly 710 healthy bone marrow donors made up the cohort. At the time of sampling, all cohort members were nominally healthy, though unrecorded immune exposures were likely present. The donor tested CMV seronegative, placing the donor among the 350 or so seronegative members of the cohort. A peripheral blood sample was collected from each donor, and TCR beta sequencing was performed on peripheral blood mononuclear cells. Genomic DNA was extracted from the blood cell samples with the Qiagen DNeasy Blood Extraction Kit. Libraries were constructed by the immunoSEQ multiplex PCR assay. A mixture of 60 forward primers for TCR Vbeta segments and 13 reverse primers for TCR Jbeta segments was used in the multiplex PCR. A multiplex PCR assay on genomic DNA amplified the CDR3 region of rearranged TCR beta genes. Amplified TCR beta libraries were sequenced as 87-base-pair reads on the Illumina HiSeq System. As for how the authors treated the data: A later analysis counted tens of millions of unique TCR beta chains across the 600 to 850 repertoires, and about 10 million of these chains were shared by at least two donors. To remove PCR and sequencing errors, raw reads were error-corrected and collapsed into unique sequences using a nearest-neighbor algorithm that merged closely related sequences. Alignment of CDR3 sequences to IMGT reference sequences was used to assign V, D and J gene segments. Each retained sequence needed at least a six-nucleotide match to both a V gene segment and a J gene segment. A rearrangement was called productive if the CDR3 had no stop codons and remained in frame with V and J, and every other rearrangement was called non-productive. CDR3 was defined according to IMGT convention as the region running from the second conserved V-encoded cysteine to the conserved J-encoded phenylalanine. The earlier analysis of some 580 of the donors excluded any sequence lacking an unambiguous match to a single V gene segment. In an earlier analysis of approximately 560 of the donors, a V segment was called functional when productive rearrangements were above 56.7%, and segregating when the standard deviation between donors exceeded 5%. A statistical classification framework was built for diagnosing cytomegalovirus status from the catalog of TCR beta chain sequences. A later analysis assigned V and J genes by comparing TCR nucleotide sequences with IMGT/GENE-DB human TR gene sequences. In a later analysis, CDR3 sequences and most-parsimonious VDJ recombination scenarios were assigned using the TCRdist pipeline. In a later analysis, each TCR beta chain was defined by its CDR3 amino acid sequence together with its V-gene family, and reads lacking a unique V-gene family were excluded. In a later analysis, 500 to 700 highly shared, low-generation-probability nucleotide sequences were removed to address suspected cross-contamination and a sequencing artifact. In a later analysis, a clonal expansion index was calculated for each public chain from normalized within-repertoire ranks of inferred template counts. Generation probabilities in a later analysis came from a VDJ recombination model fitted to out-of-frame rearrangements, and those results were checked against IGoR. A later analysis scored TCR-TCR, TCR-HLA and TCR-CMV co-occurrence with hypergeometric tests, applying a repertoire-size bias correction to TCR pairs. To estimate false discovery rates, a later analysis permuted the HLA or CMV assignments 20 times. A later analysis grouped co-occurring TCRs with DBSCAN, adding TCRdist sequence similarity when clustering within HLA-allele-positive subsets. For co-occurrence clustering, repertoires with fewer than 30,000 or more than 120,000 public chains were excluded, along with about five repertoires with anomalous nucleotide sharing. Sourced from immuneACCESS, this table was stored by TCRdb with only in-frame sequences that have V and J called. A share of the clones is absent; for the studies checked, an unresolved V gene accounts for under half, and the remainder has no known explanation. That table is the source of V, J and clone size, and D and trimming were worked out from the DNA. The sample profile shows about 180,000 clones; 70% to 85% of them were found once. Under 0.9% of the sample rests with the top ten.

The V and J ends are trimmed by 8 bases and 2 bases, leaving 16 bases between them. Reading the germline V gene gives CDR1 MNHNS and CDR2 SASEGT. The CDR3 goes from the cysteine to the phenylalanine over 14 residues. Just CDR3 DNA is preserved here, 42 bases in frame from base 1. The sample consisted of PBMCs. The sequence was obtained from a woman aged 40 to 49 in good health and CMV-seronegative. The V gene is TRBV6-1 and the J gene is TRBJ2-7; a tentative D call is TRBD2 (5 bases match). The DNA is TGTGCCAGCGTAGGAGGTATAGGGACCTACGAGCAGTACTTC. Its amino acids are CASVGGIGTYEQYF.